The 9 T cell receptor beta chains in this list originate from one sample, sequenced in a study of regulatory T cells in long-lasting Graves disease. Time point here: persistent/refractory GD, antithyroid drugs over 5 years with positive TRAb. PBMCs provided the RNA from which the TCR library was made. Through Arm-PCR of CDR3 regions and iRepertoire HTBI primers, TCR beta libraries were built. Using its own MiXCR run on the multiplex PCR reads, TCRdb lists one record per CDR3 protein. In the table there are 250,000 to 300,000 distinct CDR3 sequences, 20% to 25% of which are singletons. The input for sequencing was peripheral blood mononuclear cells (PBMCs), taken when the disease was refractory, from a patient treated with antithyroid drugs. The receptors derive from a female donor with Graves disease.

Only a few counts were recorded for this clonotype. The chain joins TRBV12-3 or TRBV12-4 to TRBJ1-5, with D hard to call. Trimming shortened V by 6 bases and J by 4 bases, and 13 bases separated the two germline ends. The CDR3 has 14 residues. This CDR3 is CASSRTRRNQPQHF. The CDR3 DNA reads TGTGCCAGCAGCCGGACCCGGAGGAATCAGCCCCAGCATTTT.

This clonotype was picked up a small number of times. The chain carries TRBV7-2 and TRBJ1-5, with D possibly TRBD1 on 5 matching bases. The CDR3 contains 14 residues. Trimming took 3 bases from V and 5 from J, leaving 11 bases between them. CDR1 and CDR2 (germline): SGHTA, FQGNSA. In DNA, the CDR3 is TGTGCCAGCAGCTTGCTGGACACGGATCAGCCCCAGCATTTT. It yields the protein CASSLLDTDQPQHF.

This chain's CDR3 is CASSLTTGTATYEQYF. The CDR3 DNA is TGTGCCAGCAGCCTTACCACCGGGACAGCCACCTACGAGCAGTACTTC. V gene TRBV6-1 combines with J gene TRBJ2-7, with 7 bases that match TRBD1. Germline-derived CDR1 and CDR2 are MNHNS and SASEGT. The CDR3 has 16 amino acids. Trimming removed 6 bases from V and 2 bases from J; junction bases left unmatched: 13.

This CDR3 is CSAFEGGRVNEKLFF. In nucleotides, the CDR3 is TGCAGTGCTTTTGAAGGCGGAAGGGTGAATGAAAAACTGTTTTTT. J is TRBJ1-4 and V is TRBV20-1; D is unresolved. Between the trimmed V and J ends, which lost 5 bases and 5 bases, there was a span of 18 bases. This CDR3 has 15 amino acids. In germline, CDR1 is DFQATT, CDR2 SNEGSKA (reference sequence).

The genes are TRBV28 and TRBJ1-2; D remains unclear. V was shortened by 8 bases and J by 5 bases, with 6 bases between the two germline ends. The CDR3 runs to 10 residues. Germline V gene data show CDR1 as MDHEN and CDR2 as SYDVKM. CDR3 DNA sequence: TGTGCCAGCCAGAGATATGGCTACACCTTC. It yields the protein CASQRYGYTF.

This clonotype occurred many times. The rearrangement links TRBV2 to TRBJ1-2, with TRBD1 matching over 8 bases. The CDR3 sequence is 12 residues long. With 6 bases clipped from V and 10 bases from J, the junction kept 7 bases outside the gene matches. Germline V gives CDR1 SNHLY, CDR2 FYNNEI. The DNA of the CDR3 is TGTGCCAGCAGGGAACCGGGACAGGACTACACCTTC. Translation gives CASREPGQDYTF.

The gene calls are TRBV7-2 and TRBJ2-1; D gene ambiguous. CDR1 SGHTA and CDR2 FQGNSA come from the germline V gene. The CDR3 covers 14 residues. Trimming stripped 5 bases from V and 3 bases from J, with 11 bases between. DNA for the CDR3: TGTGCCAGCAGCCCCGGCGTAGGCTACAATGAGCAGTTCTTC. It yields the protein CASSPGVGYNEQFF.

This clonotype was seen at least ten times. In nucleotides, the CDR3 is TGTGCCAGCAGTGACAAGCGGGGACTTTATGGGGAGCAGTTCTTC. Translated: CASSDKRGLYGEQFF. The chain combines TRBV6-1 with TRBJ2-1; 7 bases are a match to TRBD2. Germline V gene sequence: CDR1 MNHNS, CDR2 SASEGT. The junction had 12 bases not matched to a gene; V was cut back by 3 bases and J by 10 bases. This CDR3 contains 15 residues.

This sequence joins TRBV15 and TRBJ2-3, with D possibly being TRBD2 (6 bases). The germline V gene has CDR1 LNHNV and CDR2 YYDKDF (reference sequence). This CDR3 is 14 amino acids long. V was shortened by 6 bases and J by 6 bases, with 16 bases between the two germline ends. CDR3 residues: CATSRDFIVDTQYF. The CDR3 DNA is TGTGCCACCAGTAGGGACTTCATTGTCGATACGCAGTATTTT.